This T cell receptor beta chain derives from a study of blood T cell repertoires in COVID-19. For the study at large: Samples taken during acute and convalescent COVID-19 were collected in the United States, Italy and Spain. Sample material is recorded as cDNA or gDNA derived from T cells, B-cell-depleted T cells, or PBMCs.

Profiled with immunoSEQ multiplex PCR; TCRdb holds only in-frame clones, not every one. Of 350,000 to 400,000 clones detected, about 88% appear once; the ten largest clones hold 2.5% to 3%. CDR1 MGHRA and CDR2 YSYEKL come from the germline V gene. The CDR3 is made up of 15 amino acids. V lost 0 bases, J lost 2 bases, and 10 bases lay in between. Clinical history as reported by participants underpinned cohort assignment. All recovered Cohort 3 donors got two negative PCRs, got clearance, or saw symptom resolution. Material: PBMCs or T cells enriched from blood (not recorded which). The source of this sequence is a woman in her thirties who had recovered from COVID-19. The V gene is TRBV4-1, the J gene TRBJ2-5; a possible D gene is TRBD1 (5 bases). CDR3 residues: CASSQDQGTQETQYF. The CDR3 coding sequence is TGCGCCAGCAGCCAAGATCAGGGCACTCAAGAGACCCAGTACTTC.